This is a list of T cell receptor beta chains from one sample in a study of blood T cell repertoires in COVID-19. Clones were sequenced by immunoSEQ multiplex PCR, and TCRdb holds only the in-frame ones, with some missing. Of 490,000 or so clones detected, around 85% appear once; the ten largest clones hold more than 7.5%. Sequencing input: PBMCs or T cells enriched from blood (not recorded which). All receptors come from a woman aged 60-70 years who had recovered from COVID-19. Each CDR3 is given with its conserved first and last residue. The D gene is left open where the match is weak. Clone size, where shown, is once, few, many, or a class for clones that have expanded.

J	V	D	size	CDR3	DNA
TRBJ2-7	TRBV13	TRBD1	.	CASSFRDRDGYEQYF	TGTGCCAGCAGCTTTCGGGACAGGGATGGGTACGAGCAGTACTTC
TRBJ2-3	TRBV2	.	.	CATGIAVGTDTQYF	TGTGCCACGGGGATAGCGGTTGGCACAGATACGCAGTATTTT
TRBJ2-3	TRBV7-2	TRBD2	.	CASSLLAGGGDTQYF	TGTGCCAGCAGCTTGCTAGCGGGGGGGGGTGATACGCAGTATTTT
TRBJ1-1	TRBV5-1	.	.	CASSLVGAQGTEAFF	TGCGCCAGCAGCTTGGTGGGGGCGCAAGGCACTGAAGCTTTCTTT
TRBJ1-5	TRBV10-3	.	.	CAISEQGVNQPQHF	TGTGCCATCAGTGAACAGGGCGTCAATCAGCCCCAGCATTTT
TRBJ1-1	TRBV3-1/TRBV3-2	.	.	CASSPLGETMNTEAFF	TGTGCCAGCAGCCCCCTCGGAGAAACCATGAACACTGAAGCTTTCTTT
TRBJ1-2	TRBV27	TRBD1	.	CASSFGQGKISGYTF	TGTGCCAGCAGTTTCGGACAGGGGAAGATATCAGGCTACACCTTC
TRBJ2-7	TRBV27	.	.	CASSLSAGAGYEQYF	TGTGCCAGCAGTTTATCGGCAGGGGCCGGATACGAGCAGTACTTC
TRBJ1-6	TRBV19	.	.	CASSYSPSSSYNSPLHF	TGTGCCAGTAGTTACAGCCCGTCAAGCTCCTATAATTCACCCCTCCACTTT
TRBJ2-3	TRBV2	TRBD1	once	CASSDGTGSDTQYF	TGTGCCAGCAGTGATGGGACAGGGTCAGATACGCAGTATTTT
TRBJ2-3	TRBV6-5	.	.	CASSTQPGSDTQYF	TGTGCCAGCAGTACACAGCCGGGGTCAGATACGCAGTATTTT
TRBJ2-1	TRBV11-2	TRBD1	.	CASSSYNAGTGGHEQFF	TGTGCCAGCAGCTCCTACAATGCCGGGACAGGGGGCCATGAGCAGTTCTTC
TRBJ2-2	TRBV6-5	.	.	CASSFIQGTGELFF	TGTGCCAGCAGCTTCATACAGGGTACCGGGGAGCTGTTTTTT
TRBJ2-7	TRBV4-1	.	.	CASSQGQGTYEQYF	TGCGCCAGCAGCCAAGGGCAGGGGACCTACGAGCAGTACTTC
TRBJ1-4	TRBV4-1	TRBD1	.	CASSRGQGGEKLFF	TGCGCCAGCAGCCGGGGACAGGGAGGTGAAAAACTGTTTTTT
TRBJ1-4	TRBV13	.	.	CASSVQRATNEKLFF	TGTGCCAGCAGCGTCCAGCGTGCAACTAATGAAAAACTGTTTTTT
TRBJ1-2	TRBV18	.	.	CASSQGVTGSGYTF	TGTGCCAGCTCACAGGGTGTCACAGGGAGTGGCTACACCTTC
TRBJ2-2	TRBV5-1	TRBD1	.	CASSSTGQGRLFF	TGCGCCAGCAGCTCCACCGGACAGGGGAGGTTGTTTTTT
TRBJ2-7	TRBV12-5	TRBD1	.	CASGTGQESSYEQYF	TGTGCTAGTGGTACCGGACAGGAAAGCTCCTACGAGCAGTACTTC
TRBJ1-5	TRBV30	TRBD1	once	CAWMGQGRNQPQHF	TGTGCCTGGATGGGACAGGGGAGGAATCAGCCCCAGCATTTT
TRBJ1-4	TRBV5-1	TRBD1	.	CASSDPQGGAEKLFF	TGCGCCAGCAGCGACCCACAGGGGGGGGCTGAAAAACTGTTTTTT
TRBJ2-2	TRBV9	TRBD2	.	CASGASGTNTGELFF	TGTGCCAGCGGGGCTAGCGGTACGAACACCGGGGAGCTGTTTTTT
TRBJ2-1	TRBV5-1	.	.	CASSLSNEQFF	TGCGCCAGCAGCCTCTCTAATGAGCAGTTCTTC
TRBJ1-1	TRBV10-3	.	.	CAITPGPNTEAFF	TGTGCCATCACCCCGGGTCCGAACACTGAAGCTTTCTTT
TRBJ2-5	TRBV5-1	TRBD1	.	CASSLGTGVGQETQYF	TGCGCCAGCAGCTTAGGGACAGGGGTCGGGCAAGAGACCCAGTACTTC
TRBJ2-2	TRBV11-3	.	.	CASSSDTANTGELFF	TGTGCCAGCAGCTCGGACACCGCGAACACCGGGGAGCTGTTTTTT
TRBJ2-1	TRBV5-1	.	.	CASRGVGSYNEQFF	TGCGCCAGTCGCGGTGTAGGCTCCTACAATGAGCAGTTCTTC
TRBJ2-3	TRBV15	.	.	CATSRDLVGAGTDTQYF	TGTGCCACCAGCAGAGATCTGGTGGGGGCTGGCACAGATACGCAGTATTTT
TRBJ2-1	TRBV6-5	.	.	CASSYPKRAFNEQFF	TGTGCCAGCAGTTACCCCAAGCGGGCCTTCAATGAGCAGTTCTTC
TRBJ1-1	TRBV2	.	.	CASSEPYNTEAFF	TGTGCCAGCAGTGAACCCTATAACACTGAAGCTTTCTTT
TRBJ1-6	TRBV28	.	.	CASRTQSSYNSPLHF	TGTGCCAGCAGAACACAGAGCTCCTATAATTCACCCCTCCACTTT
TRBJ2-2	TRBV9	.	few	CASSLNPGSNTGELFF	TGTGCCAGCAGTTTAAACCCGGGGTCCAACACCGGGGAGCTGTTTTTT
TRBJ2-7	TRBV24-1	TRBD1	.	CATSDEGAREQYF	TGTGCCACCAGTGACGAGGGGGCGCGGGAGCAGTACTTC
TRBJ1-2	TRBV25-1	TRBD1	few	CASSEWDRVYGYTF	TGTGCCAGCAGTGAATGGGACAGGGTCTATGGCTACACCTTC
TRBJ1-1	TRBV6-5	.	.	CASSYSAGVTEAFF	TGTGCCAGCAGTTACTCGGCAGGGGTGACTGAAGCTTTCTTT
TRBJ1-6	TRBV11-2	.	.	CASSPRAANSPLHF	TGTGCCAGCAGCCCCCGTGCGGCAAATTCACCCCTCCACTTT
TRBJ2-2	TRBV4-2	TRBD2	.	CASSPGLAGGPYTGELFF	TGTGCCAGCAGCCCCGGACTAGCGGGGGGGCCTTACACCGGGGAGCTGTTTTTT
TRBJ2-1	TRBV7-2	TRBD2	once	CASSFSAGGSGEQFF	TGTGCCAGCAGCTTTTCCGCGGGGGGGTCGGGTGAGCAGTTCTTC
TRBJ1-3	TRBV19	.	.	CASSIRVASGGNTIYF	TGTGCCAGTAGTATCCGAGTAGCCTCGGGAGGAAACACCATATATTTT
TRBJ2-1	TRBV13	TRBD1	.	CASSSVRDRGDNEQFF	TGTGCCAGCAGCTCCGTCAGGGACAGGGGGGACAATGAGCAGTTCTTC
TRBJ2-3	TRBV2	.	.	CASSRGVASTDTQYF	TGTGCCAGCAGCCGCGGGGTAGCTAGCACAGATACGCAGTATTTT
TRBJ2-1	TRBV19	.	.	CASTPWFGGSSYNEQFF	TGTGCCAGTACCCCCTGGTTCGGGGGAAGCTCCTACAATGAGCAGTTCTTC
TRBJ1-2	TRBV5-1	.	.	CASRGTANYGYTF	TGCGCCAGCAGAGGCACAGCTAACTATGGCTACACCTTC
TRBJ1-3	TRBV30	.	.	CAWSARTVSGNTIYF	TGTGCCTGGAGTGCACGGACAGTCTCCGGAAACACCATATATTTT
TRBJ1-4	TRBV4-2	.	.	CASSLQGPPNEKLFF	TGTGCCAGCAGCCTGCAGGGCCCCCCTAATGAAAAACTGTTTTTT